This section outlines one TCR beta chain sequence together with its context. The entry originates in a study of shared T cell receptors in the human thymus. TCRdb's copy holds only in-frame clones and misses some; the assay was immunoSEQ multiplex PCR. In the table there are around 730,000 clones, 70% to 90% of which are singletons. With 2 bases clipped from V and 5 bases from J, the junction kept 7 bases outside the gene matches. Germline V gene data show CDR1 as MDHEN and CDR2 as SYDVKM. This CDR3 comprises 16 residues. Another study also made use of these data, one on human thymus T cells. Per that study: Healthy Finnish infants undergoing corrective surgery for congenital heart defects were used as donors. Resections from corrective heart surgery provided thymus tissue. Apparent bias marked the V and J gene usage of thymic and blood repertoires. In unrelated individuals, thymic repertoires overlapped highly, according to related research.

V is TRBV28 and J is TRBJ1-5, with 9 bases identical to TRBD1. Sequencing input: thymocytes. The clonotype comes from a girl under three years old with a congenital heart defect. The CDR3 nucleotides are TGTGCCAGCAGTTTAGTGGGGACAGGGACTGATCAGCCCCAGCATTTT. The encoded protein is CASSLVGTGTDQPQHF.